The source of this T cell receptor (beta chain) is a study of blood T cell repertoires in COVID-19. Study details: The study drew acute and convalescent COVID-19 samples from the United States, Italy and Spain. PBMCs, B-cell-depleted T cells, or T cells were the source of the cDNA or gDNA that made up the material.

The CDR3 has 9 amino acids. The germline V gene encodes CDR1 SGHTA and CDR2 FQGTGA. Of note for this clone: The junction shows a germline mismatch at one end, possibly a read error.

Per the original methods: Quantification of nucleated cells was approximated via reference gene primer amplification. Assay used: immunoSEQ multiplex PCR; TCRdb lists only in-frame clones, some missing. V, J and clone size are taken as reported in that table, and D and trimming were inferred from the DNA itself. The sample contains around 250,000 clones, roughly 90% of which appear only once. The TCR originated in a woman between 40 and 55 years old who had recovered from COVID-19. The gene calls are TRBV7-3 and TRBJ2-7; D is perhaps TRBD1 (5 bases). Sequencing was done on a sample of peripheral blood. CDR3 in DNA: TGTGCCAGCAGCTTCCCTGGGGCCTTC. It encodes CASSFPGAF.